A selection of T cell receptor beta chains follows, all from one sample in a study of CD8+ T cells in alopecia areata. Sequenced by immunoSEQ multiplex PCR; TCRdb stores in-frame clones only, minus some. The sample has under 250,000 clones, under 70% seen once; the top ten hold roughly 1.2%. The specimen was CD4+ T cells sorted from blood, collected between weeks 43 and 45, from a patient treated with tofacitinib. These receptors all stem from a human donor with alopecia areata. Each CDR3 is given with its conserved first and last residue. A clone size is listed for some rows: how often the clone was seen (once, few, many), or a class if it is expanded.

CSGRKETPNTEAFF | TRBJ1-1 | - | TRBV29-1
CASSQGSGPSPLHF | TRBJ1-6 | - | TRBV14
CSVIEGGGGGYTF | TRBJ1-2 | few | TRBV29-1
CSVKGLNTEAFF | TRBJ1-1 | - | TRBV29-1
CSVGTDTQYF | TRBJ2-3 | few | TRBV29-1
CASSSGGQETQYF | TRBJ2-5 | - | TRBV7-3
CSVERLGVLNTEAFF | TRBJ1-1 | - | TRBV29-1
CSVDGLAPEQFF | TRBJ2-1 | few | TRBV29-1
CSVVGVALNTEAFF | TRBJ1-1 | - | TRBV29-1
CSVLPPGRVYGYTF | TRBJ1-2 | - | TRBV29-1